Listed here is a single T cell receptor beta chain. No antigen is known for it. These data originate in a study of siplizumab effects on memory and regulatory T cells. General study findings and limits: Greater diversity than memory cells seemed evident in naive T cells, which also appeared to be major alloresponse contributors. Left unconfirmed was the suppressive function of proliferating Tregs from siplizumab cultures. Mapping to unstimulated subsets was achieved for only a minor fraction of alloreactive clones.

Profiling relied on immunoSEQ multiplex PCR, and the TCRdb table lists in-frame clones only, not all of them. The sample has about 100,000 clones, more than 85% seen once; the top ten hold more than 2.5%. The CDR3 length is 16 residues. V lost 3 bases to trimming and J lost 5 bases, with 19 bases between them. Germline loops: CDR1 SGHTS, CDR2 YDEGEE. The sample was CD4+ T cells sorted from blood. This clonotype was sampled from a human donor in good health. Some clones in this sample may be carry-over from other donors' samples. This chain uses TRBV5-8 with TRBJ2-3; D gene uncertain. CDR3 loop: CASSWLGVTTLDTQYF. Written as DNA, the CDR3 is TGTGCCAGCAGCTGGCTTGGGGTAACAACTTTAGATACGCAGTATTTT.